This T cell receptor (beta chain) appears in the sequencing data of a study of identical twins. This clonotype was observed a few times. Its matching antigen is unknown. Whole-study results and caveats: Within cord blood, abundant beta clonotypes carried fewer insertions, but memory repertoires showed no such trend.

cDNA carried unique molecular identifiers, and a universal primer site was added by template switching. TCRdb independently ran MiXCR on the 5' RACE reads; one entry per CDR3 protein. The data contain under 800,000 distinct CDR3 sequences, less than 25% of them singletons. From germline, CDR1 is LGHNA and CDR2 YNFKEQ. The CDR3 length is 17 residues. V lost 1 base, J lost 2 bases, and 16 bases lay in between. Another study also made use of these data, one on T cells expressing NK-cell markers. Turning to that study: T cells sorted in several experiments were restricted to alpha-beta TCR T cells by an anti-gamma-delta TCR antibody. Dominant NKG2C+ clonotypes made up roughly 1.0-8% of CD8+ T cells in roughly 6 donors.

This chain joins TRBV4-2 and TRBJ2-3, with D perhaps matching TRBD1 (5 bases). The source of this sequence is a young woman in good health. Input material: PBMCs. The CDR3 region is CASSQAGYGTDTDTQYF. The CDR3 bases are TGTGCCAGCAGCCAAGCAGGGTATGGTACTGACACAGATACGCAGTATTTT.